The 14 T cell receptor beta chains reported below all come from one sample, sequenced in a study of CD8+CD57+ T cells in acquired aplastic anemia. The TCR beta profiling, which covered VDJ combination and CDR3 sequence, was carried out using genomic DNA as the template. Via MiXCR, TCRdb re-called the reads, giving one row per CDR3 protein. This table holds roughly 220,000 distinct CDR3 sequences, less than 75% found once. Patients chosen for sequencing had CD8+CD57+ cells that had expanded, as shown by flow cytometry. The sequenced sample was sorted CD4+, CD8+, or CD8+CD57+ T cells (not recorded which) from PBMCs. The receptors come from a human donor with aplastic anemia.

The chain couples TRBV9 to TRBJ1-3; 8 bases match TRBD1. V dropped 4 bases and J dropped 10; count of bases not matched to a gene: 13. There are 15 residues in the CDR3. Germline lookup yields CDR1 SGDLS and CDR2 YYNGEE. DNA of the CDR3: TGTGCCAGCAGCCCTCTCGGACAGGGTGGGGAGACCATATATTTT. Translation: CASSPLGQGGETIYF.

This sequence joins TRBV2 and TRBJ2-1; 14 positions agree with TRBD2. CDR3 length: 16 amino acids. Trimming at V came to 2 bases and at J to 8 bases, leaving 5 bases not matched to a gene. Germline CDR1 SNHLY, CDR2 FYNNEI. CDR3 region: CASSELGLAGEDEQFF. The CDR3 DNA follows: TGTGCCAGCAGTGAATTGGGACTAGCGGGAGAGGATGAGCAGTTCTTC.

Regarding this clonotype: A much larger clone sits a single nucleotide away, making a read error possible. The rearrangement links TRBV24-1 to TRBJ2-7, with D perhaps matching TRBD1 or TRBD2 (6 bases each). CDR1 and CDR2 (germline): KGHDR, SFDVKD. This CDR3 is built from 15 residues. The CDR3 sequence is CASSPGGPKTYEQYF. Here the CDR3 DNA reads TGTGCCAGCAGTCCTGGGGGGCCGAAAACCTACGAGCAGTACTTC.

The rearrangement links TRBV20-1 to TRBJ2-1; 13 bases map to TRBD2. Germline assignment: CDR1 DFQATT and CDR2 SNEGSKA (reference sequence). The V and J ends lost 4 bases and 7 bases, in that order; junction bases with no gene match: 19. The CDR3 has 19 residues. The CDR3 DNA reads as TGCAGTGCTACTACCCCGTCGCAGACTAGCGGGAGGATGTTGAATGAGCAGTTCTTC. Its translation: CSATTPSQTSGRMLNEQFF.

A word on this clonotype: This clone may be a read error of a much larger clone one base away. The chain recombines TRBV20-1 with TRBJ2-3; 12 nucleotides agree with TRBD2. From germline, CDR1 is DFQATT and CDR2 SNEGSKA (reference sequence). There are 15 residues in the CDR3. The DNA of the CDR3 is TGCAGTGCCTCGACTAGCGGGAGCCACACAGATACGCAGTGTTTT. It translates to CSASTSGSHTDTQCF.

V is TRBV10-3 and J is TRBJ2-3; 7 nucleotides align to TRBD1. Germline CDR1 ENHRY, CDR2 SYGVKD. The CDR3 length is 15 residues. V lost 1 base to trimming and J lost 4 bases; unmatched junction nucleotides: 5. Here the CDR3 reads CAISEFGQVSDTQYF. In DNA, the CDR3 is TGTGCCATCAGTGAGTTCGGACAGGTATCAGATACGCAGTATTTT.

This clonotype was seen a few times. The V and J genes are TRBV19 and TRBJ1-1; D may be TRBD1 (5 bases). CDR3 size: 14 residues. With 3 bases removed from V and 0 bases from J, the gap between germline ends came to 8 bases. Germline V gives CDR1 LNHDA, CDR2 SQIVND (reference sequence). The CDR3 nucleotides are TGTGCCAGTAGTATGAGGGGTATGAACACTGAAGCTTTCTTT. This encodes CASSMRGMNTEAFF. Complete variable domain (other parts from reference TRBV19 and TRBJ1-1): DGGITQSPKYLFRKEGQNVTLSCEQNLNHDAMYWYRQDPGQGLRLIYYSQIVNDFQKGDIAEGYSVSREKKESFPLTVTSAQKNPTAFYLCASSMRGMNTEAFFGQGTRLTVV.

This clonotype was found once. This sequence joins TRBV5-1 and TRBJ2-2, with D tentatively TRBD2 (7 bases). The CDR3 totals 18 residues. Germline V gene lookup returns CDR1 SGHRS and CDR2 YFSETQ. Trimming cost V 5 bases and J 3 bases, with 23 bases left between them. CDR3 DNA: TGCGCCAGCAGAACGGCGGGACCCGGGGGGCGGGACACCGGGGAGCTGTTTTTT. This sequence encodes CASRTAGPGGRDTGELFF.

This clonotype was seen a handful of times. This chain joins TRBV25-1 and TRBJ2-3; possibly TRBD2 for D (5 bases). The CDR3 has 14 amino acids. Germline V gives CDR1 MGHDK, CDR2 SYGVNS. V gave up 3 bases and J gave up 3 bases, with 10 bases separating them. Here the CDR3 DNA reads TGTGCCAGCAGTGATCCGAGCGGTACAGATACGCAGTATTTT. Amino acids: CASSDPSGTDTQYF. Full variable domain (rest looked up from reference TRBV25-1 and TRBJ2-3): EADIYQTPRYLVIGTGKKITLECSQTMGHDKMYWYQQDPGMELHLIHYSYGVNSTEKGDLSSESTVSRIRTEHFPLTLESARPSHTSQYLCASSDPSGTDTQYFGPGTRLTVL.

To note about this clonotype: A clone one base away is much larger, so this may be a read error. CDR3 region: CASSSTTRTSGAYEQYF. The CDR3 DNA reads as TGTGCCAGCAGCTCCACTACTCGGACGTCTGGAGCCTACGAGCAGTACTTC. The genes are TRBV7-9 and TRBJ2-7; D is unclear. V was pared by 4 bases and J by 2 bases, with 21 bases between. CDR1 SEHNR and CDR2 FQNEAQ come from the germline V gene (reference sequence). The CDR3 spans 17 residues.

The V call is TRBV2, the J call TRBJ2-3; D call uncertain. The CDR3 spans 13 residues. Germline assignment: CDR1 SNHLY and CDR2 FYNNEI. Trimming pared 1 base from V and 4 bases from J, leaving 6 bases between. CDR3: CASSEGGPDTQYF. The CDR3 DNA reads TGTGCCAGCAGTGAAGGTGGGCCAGATACGCAGTATTTT.

The chain has TRBV14 and TRBJ2-7; possibly TRBD2 for D (5 bases). The CDR3 has 15 residues. Germline V gene data show CDR1 as SGHDN and CDR2 as FVKESK. Trimming cost V 3 bases and J 2 bases, with 14 bases left between them. The CDR3 reads CASSHTGMGTYEQYF. The CDR3 DNA reads TGTGCCAGCAGCCACACCGGGATGGGGACCTACGAGCAGTACTTC.

In its sample, this clonotype was seen a few times. J is TRBJ1-1 and V is TRBV6-4, with unresolved D. The germline V gene encodes CDR1 MRHNA and CDR2 SNTAGT. V was trimmed by 10 bases and J by 1 base, leaving 10 bases between them. The CDR3 runs 12 residues. The CDR3 DNA reads TGTGCCACCACCAGCGGGAACACTGAAGCTTTCTTT. Its translation is CATTSGNTEAFF.

The chain recombines TRBV5-1 with TRBJ2-5; 12 nucleotides align to TRBD2. The CDR3 covers 16 residues. The germline V gene has CDR1 SGHRS and CDR2 YFSETQ. V dropped 1 base and J dropped 2; count of bases not matched to a gene: 3. The CDR3, as DNA: TGCGCCAGCAGCTTGAGACTAGCGGGGGATCAAGAGACCCAGTACTTC. Its translation: CASSLRLAGDQETQYF.